Listed below are T cell receptor beta chains from one sample, sequenced in a study of CD8 T cells in ankylosing spondylitis. TCRdb reanalysed the 5' RACE reads using MiXCR and keeps one entry per CDR3 protein. The sample yields about 240,000 distinct CDR3 sequences, approximately 12% seen once. What was sequenced was blood, either unsorted or a sorted T cell fraction (not recorded which). Receptors were obtained from a male donor with ankylosing spondylitis or in good health (not recorded which). Each CDR3 is given with its conserved first and last residue. The D gene is left open where the match is weak. Not every row has a clone size; where given, it reads once, few, many or a size class.

d_gene	v_gene	j_gene	abundance	CDR3nt	CDR3aa
TRBD1	TRBV5-1	TRBJ1-2	many	TGCGCCAGCAGCTCCACTCCCGGGACAGGGAGCCATGGCTACACCTTC	CASSSTPGTGSHGYTF
-	TRBV20-1	TRBJ2-3	many	TGCAGTGCCCGACTGGGGGCTACGCAGTATTTT	CSARLGATQYF
-	TRBV5-1	TRBJ1-4	many	TGCGCCAGCAGCGTGCGACAGGCAACTAATGAAAAACTGTTTTTT	CASSVRQATNEKLFF
TRBD1	TRBV19	TRBJ1-5	few	TGTGCCAGCGGACAGGCTGGCAATCAGCCCCAGCATTTT	CASGQAGNQPQHF
-	TRBV6-1	TRBJ2-7	many	TGTGCCAGCAGACAACTTCTAGCCGGGGGGCCCTACGAGCAGTACTTC	CASRQLLAGGPYEQYF
-	TRBV12-3/TRBV12-4	TRBJ1-2	-	TGTGCCAGCAGATTTACAGGGAATGGTGAAAGCTACACCTTC	CASRFTGNGESYTF
TRBD1	TRBV12-3/TRBV12-4	TRBJ2-1	few	TGTGCCAGCAGTTTAGCAGCGGCAGGGGGCACTGAGCAGTTCTTC	CASSLAAAGGTEQFF
-	TRBV9	TRBJ2-7	few	TGTGCCAGCAGCCCCCTTAAGCTAAGGGGCGAGCAGTACTTC	CASSPLKLRGEQYF
TRBD2	TRBV12-3/TRBV12-4	TRBJ2-7	many	TGTGCCAGCAGTCACCAAAGGGGACTAGCGGGAGAAGGCTACGAGCAGTACTTC	CASSHQRGLAGEGYEQYF
-	TRBV15	TRBJ2-1	many	TGTGCCACCAGCAGAGATTGGGGCTTCAGCTCCTACAATGAGCAGTTCTTC	CATSRDWGFSSYNEQFF
-	TRBV19	TRBJ1-1	many	TGTGCCAGTGGATTGATTGAGGGCGAAGCTTTCTTT	CASGLIEGEAFF
-	TRBV5-1	TRBJ2-7	many	TGCGCCAGCGTTCCGGGACCGGGCTCCTACGAGCAGTACTTC	CASVPGPGSYEQYF
TRBD2	TRBV20-1	TRBJ2-5	few	TGCAGTGCTAGAGATCAGAGCGGGGGGGCCCGTGAGACCCAGTACTTC	CSARDQSGGARETQYF
-	TRBV12-3/TRBV12-4	TRBJ1-2	many	TGTGCCAGCAGTTTGTTCCGGGGCGGCTACACCTTC	CASSLFRGGYTF
-	TRBV2	TRBJ1-2	few	TGTGCCAGCAGTGAAATGAAAGGGGGAGACTATGGCTACACCTTC	CASSEMKGGDYGYTF
-	TRBV27	TRBJ2-7	few	TGTGCCAGCAGTCCCTTTGGAAAGGTATACGAGCAGTACTTC	CASSPFGKVYEQYF
-	TRBV28	TRBJ1-2	few	TGTGCCAGCAGTTCCATGGAAGGCTACACCTTC	CASSSMEGYTF
TRBD2	TRBV20-1	TRBJ2-1	many	TGCAGTGCTCTCGGGACTAGCGTCTACAATGAGCAGTTCTTC	CSALGTSVYNEQFF
TRBD2	TRBV5-1	TRBJ2-7	many	TGCGCCAGCAGCTTGCTGTTAAGCGGGAGACTAAGCTCCTACGAGCAGTACTTC	CASSLLLSGRLSSYEQYF
-	TRBV20-1	TRBJ1-1	many	TGCAGTGCTAGCGTACGGGCGAACACTGAAGCTTTCTTT	CSASVRANTEAFF
-	TRBV29-1	TRBJ1-1	many	TGCAGCAATATTCCCGCGGGGGGCCAGACTGAAGCTTTCTTT	CSNIPAGGQTEAFF
-	TRBV6-1	TRBJ1-2	-	TGTGCCAGCAGTGAAGGTTTGGGCAGTCATAGGGGCTACACCTTC	CASSEGLGSHRGYTF
-	TRBV5-1	TRBJ2-3	many	TGCGCCAGCAGCTTGGCGGGGACAGATACGCAGTATTTT	CASSLAGTDTQYF
-	TRBV25-1	TRBJ1-4	many	TGTGCCAGCAGCCCGTTCCGGGAGGGAGAGGAAAAACTGTTTTTT	CASSPFREGEEKLFF
TRBD2	TRBV3-1	TRBJ2-1	-	TGTGCCTTCTGTTTTGACCCACTACTAGCGGGGGTCGCCTACAATGAGCAGTTCTTC	CAFCFDPLLAGVAYNEQFF
-	TRBV3-1	TRBJ1-2	-	TGTGCCAGCAGCCAAGGGGTGGGGAACTATGGCTACACCTTC	CASSQGVGNYGYTF
-	TRBV12-3/TRBV12-4	TRBJ2-1	many	TGTGCCAGCAGTTCCGAGCGTCTGCAGTTCTTC	CASSSERLQFF
TRBD1	TRBV7-2	TRBJ2-1	few	TGTGCCAGCAGCTGGGACAGGGAGGCCTTCCAGTTCTTC	CASSWDREAFQFF
-	TRBV7-9	TRBJ1-1	-	TGTGCCAGCAGCTTAGGGCCTGCCGAAACTGAAGCTTTCTTT	CASSLGPAETEAFF
-	TRBV7-9	TRBJ2-3	-	TGTGCCAGCAGCTTAGGCTTCCATAGCACAGATACGCAGTATTTT	CASSLGFHSTDTQYF
-	TRBV11-2	TRBJ2-7	few	TGTGCCAGCAGCTTATACCCAGGGACGGGGGAGCAGTACTTC	CASSLYPGTGEQYF
-	TRBV28	TRBJ2-7	-	TGTGCCAGCAGCTCCATCGAGCAGTACTTC	CASSSIEQYF
-	TRBV2	TRBJ2-7	-	TGTGCCAGCAGTGAAGGGTTCCACGAGCAGTACTTC	CASSEGFHEQYF
TRBD2	TRBV7-6	TRBJ2-1	-	TGTGCCAGCAGCTCTAGACTAGCGGGAGACCCATACAATGAGCAGTTCTTC	CASSSRLAGDPYNEQFF
-	TRBV12-3/TRBV12-4	TRBJ2-3	few	TGTGCCAGCAGTTTAGCCTTCCCCACAGATACGCAGTATTTT	CASSLAFPTDTQYF
TRBD1	TRBV27	TRBJ1-5	few	TGTGCCAGCAGTCCAGGGGGGTCGTATCAGCCCCAGCATTTT	CASSPGGSYQPQHF
-	TRBV28	TRBJ2-5	-	TGTGCCAGCAGTCCACGACAGGGTTTGCGGGGTTCCCAGTACTTC	CASSPRQGLRGSQYF
-	TRBV30	TRBJ1-2	once	TGTGCCTGCTCGGGGACGGACAACTATGGCTACACCTTC	CACSGTDNYGYTF
-	TRBV24-1	TRBJ1-2	many	TGTGCCACCAGTGACGGGAACTATGGCTACACCTTC	CATSDGNYGYTF
TRBD2	TRBV6-6	TRBJ2-5	many	TGTGCCAGCACCCCGGGGGGGTACGAGACCCAGTACTTC	CASTPGGYETQYF
TRBD2	TRBV7-2	TRBJ2-2	many	TGTGCCAGCAGCTTAGGACTAGCGGGGTGGTCCGGGGAGCTGTTTTTT	CASSLGLAGWSGELFF
-	TRBV4-2	TRBJ2-7	few	TGTGCCAGCAGCCCCCCAGGGCACCACGAGCAGTACTTC	CASSPPGHHEQYF
-	TRBV7-9	TRBJ2-2	-	TGTGCCAGCAGCGCCTATGATCGGGGGGCCCCCGGGGAGCTGTTTTTT	CASSAYDRGAPGELFF
-	TRBV5-1	TRBJ1-1	-	TGCGCCAGCAGCTTAGACGGCATGAACACTGAAGCTTTCTTT	CASSLDGMNTEAFF
TRBD1	TRBV5-1	TRBJ2-3	many	TGCGCCAGCAGCTTGGCCACTGGACAGGGCACAGATACGCAGTATTTT	CASSLATGQGTDTQYF
-	TRBV28	TRBJ2-6	many	TGTGCCAGCAGACCAGTTCGATGGGGGCGTGGGCAAGGGGCCAACGTCCTGACTTTC	CASRPVRWGRGQGANVLTF
-	TRBV2	TRBJ2-2	-	TGTGCCAGCAGTGAACGCGGGATAGACACCGGGGAGCTGTTTTTT	CASSERGIDTGELFF